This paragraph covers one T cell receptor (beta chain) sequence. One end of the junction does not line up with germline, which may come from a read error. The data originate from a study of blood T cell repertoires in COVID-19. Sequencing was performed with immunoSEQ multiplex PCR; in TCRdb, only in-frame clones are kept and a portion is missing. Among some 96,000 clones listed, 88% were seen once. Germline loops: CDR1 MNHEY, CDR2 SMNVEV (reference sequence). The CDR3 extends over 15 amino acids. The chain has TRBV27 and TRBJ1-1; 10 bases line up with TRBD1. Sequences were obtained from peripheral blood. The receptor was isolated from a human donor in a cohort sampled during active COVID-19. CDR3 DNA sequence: TGTGCCAGCCGGGCGGACAGGGGGGAGAACAGTGAAGCTTTCTTT. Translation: CASRADRGENSEAFF.